This T cell receptor (beta chain) was observed in a study of T cells after yellow fever vaccination. Study as a whole: Fractions of low cell number were prepared using SMART-Seq v4 Ultra Low Input.

The study's findings and limits: Abundant contaminating clonotypes from the bulk population could appear in FACS-sorted repertoires. On re-exposure, the response was weaker but peaked faster, at day 5 versus 15.

TCRdb recomputed calls from the 5' RACE reads with MiXCR, one row per CDR3 protein. The repertoire holds around 360,000 distinct CDR3 sequences, with approximately 10% as singletons. The CDR3 is 12 residues long. Germline V gives CDR1 DFQATT, CDR2 SNEGSKA (reference sequence). The V gene lost 7 bases and the J gene lost 4 bases, with 13 bases spanning the gap. This clonotype was detected ten times or more. Its target is unknown. The V and J genes are TRBV20-1 and TRBJ2-5; D is undetermined. The source material was PBMCs, sampled on the day of the first yellow fever vaccination. This receptor was obtained from a man in his late teens or twenties who received the YFV17D yellow fever vaccine. The CDR3 here is CSGSRAIETQYF. The CDR3 nucleotides are TGCAGTGGGTCTAGGGCCATAGAGACCCAGTACTTC.